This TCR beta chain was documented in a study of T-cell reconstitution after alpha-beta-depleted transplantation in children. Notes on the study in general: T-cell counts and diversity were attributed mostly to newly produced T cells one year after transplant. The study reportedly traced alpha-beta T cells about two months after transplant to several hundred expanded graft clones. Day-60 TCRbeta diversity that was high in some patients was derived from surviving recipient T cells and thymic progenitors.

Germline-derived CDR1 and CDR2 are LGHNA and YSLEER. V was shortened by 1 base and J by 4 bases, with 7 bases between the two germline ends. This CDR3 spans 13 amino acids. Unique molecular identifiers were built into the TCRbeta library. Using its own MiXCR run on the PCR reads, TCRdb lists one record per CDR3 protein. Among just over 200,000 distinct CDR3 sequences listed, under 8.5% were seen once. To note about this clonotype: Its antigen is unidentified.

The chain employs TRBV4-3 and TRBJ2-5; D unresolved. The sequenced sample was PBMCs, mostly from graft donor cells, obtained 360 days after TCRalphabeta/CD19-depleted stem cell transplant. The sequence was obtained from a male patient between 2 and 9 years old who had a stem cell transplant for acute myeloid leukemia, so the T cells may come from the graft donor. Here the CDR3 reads CASSQGQAETQYF. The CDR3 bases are TGCGCCAGCAGCCAAGGGCAAGCAGAGACCCAGTACTTC.